A single T cell receptor beta chain is shown here with its context. Its antigen is not identified. V shed 7 bases, J shed 6 bases, and the junction held 13 bases outside the gene matches. The CDR3 length is 15 residues. Germline V gene sequence: CDR1 MNHNY, CDR2 SVGAGI (reference sequence). The record originates from a study of cytomegalovirus exposure and HLA in healthy donors. Study observations and caveats: Across donors, sequencing depth was assumed by presence/absence analyses to be roughly uniform. An observed cluster of highly shared sequence variants was recorded as a likely sequencing artifact. Most subjects' HLA-A and HLA-B alleles were reportedly predicted from TCR beta sequences.

A multiplex PCR was run with 60 Vbeta primers and 13 Jbeta primers. This table comes from immunoSEQ multiplex PCR, and its TCRdb copy is limited to in-frame clones, with some not included. The sample holds about 130,000 clones, approximately 78% seen once. The chain couples TRBV6-6 to TRBJ1-2, with 8 positions matching TRBD1. This clonotype originated in a human donor in good health. The source material was PBMCs. In DNA form, the CDR3 reads TGTGCCAGCACCTCCCTCGACAGGGGAACGGATGGCTACACCTTC. This codes for CASTSLDRGTDGYTF.